Below are 30 T cell receptor beta chains sequenced from a single sample in a study of beta chain features in type 1 diabetes. TCRB transcripts that were expressed got sequenced, as all of the isolated RNA had been reverse transcribed. The protocol was immunoSEQ multiplex PCR, while the TCRdb copy is restricted to in-frame clones and leaves out a portion. The sample shows hundreds of thousands of clones, over 65% of them seen only once. Sequenced material: naive CD4+ T cells from blood. The source is a man aged 30-40 years in good health.

The J gene is TRBJ1-4, the V gene TRBV28, with a possible D match to TRBD1 (5 bases). This CDR3 region has 13 residues. Germline CDR1 is MDHEN and CDR2 is SYDVKM. Deletions cut 5 bases from V and 6 bases from J, with 10 bases between. The CDR3 bases are TGTGCCAGCAGTACCGGGACGGATGAAAAACTGTTTTTT. This sequence encodes CASSTGTDEKLFF.

The rearrangement links TRBV5-4 to TRBJ2-3, with 10 bases identical to TRBD2. This CDR3 spans 15 amino acids. Germline-derived CDR1 and CDR2 are SGHNT and YYREEE (reference sequence). With V trimmed by 4 bases and J by 1 base, 3 bases remained unmatched. The CDR3 nucleotides are TGTGCCAGCAGCGCCGGACTAGCGGGCACAGATACGCAGTATTTT. Translated: CASSAGLAGTDTQYF.

The V and J genes are TRBV4-1 and TRBJ2-3; D might be TRBD2 (5 bases). The CDR3 loop spans 17 amino acids. Germline V CDR1 and CDR2: MGHRA, YSYEKL. Trimming pared 1 base from V and 0 bases from J, leaving 14 bases between. CDR3 nucleotides: TGCGCCAGCAGCCAAGTAAAAAGCGGACTTAGCACAGATACGCAGTATTTT. As protein: CASSQVKSGLSTDTQYF.

V gene TRBV30 combines with J gene TRBJ2-1; no firm D call. The CDR3 consists of 13 residues. The V gene lost 0 bases and the J gene lost 5 bases, with 8 bases spanning the gap. Germline V gene sequence: CDR1 GTSNPN, CDR2 SVGIG (reference sequence). The CDR3 region has the DNA TGTGCCTGGAGTGTTCGCAGGAACAATGAGCAGTTCTTC. Its protein product is CAWSVRRNNEQFF.

The count of this clone is one. The chain joins TRBV30 to TRBJ2-7; D is perhaps TRBD1 (7 bases). Looked up from germline, CDR1 is GTSNPN and CDR2 is SVGIG (reference sequence). Trimming pared 3 bases from V and 6 bases from J, leaving 18 bases between. The CDR3 length is 14 residues. Here the CDR3 DNA reads TGTGCCTGGAGGGATGGGCAGGGGGGCCTCGAGCAGTACTTC. Protein: CAWRDGQGGLEQYF.

V is TRBV9 and J is TRBJ2-1; 7 bases map to TRBD1. The CDR3 loop spans 15 amino acids. J lost 6 bases, V lost 2 bases, and 8 bases had no gene match. The V gene's germline CDR1 is SGDLS and CDR2 YYNGEE. The CDR3 bases are TGTGCCAGCAGCGTTGACCCGACAGGGACCAATGAGCAGTTCTTC. As protein: CASSVDPTGTNEQFF.

This clone was seen more than once but under ten times. The rearrangement uses TRBV20-1 and TRBJ2-7; D is unresolved. The length of the CDR3 is 11 residues. Trimming took off 6 bases at V and 3 bases at J, with 9 bases between the two ends. Germline V CDR1 and CDR2: DFQATT, SNEGSKA (reference sequence). The CDR3 region is CSASDIYEQYF. For the CDR3, the DNA is TGCAGTGCCAGTGACATCTACGAGCAGTACTTC.

This clone was counted between two and nine times. J is TRBJ1-2 and V is TRBV6-5; 7 bases map to TRBD1. This CDR3 comprises 15 residues. Germline CDR1 MNHEY, CDR2 SVGAGI. V shed 2 bases, J shed 8 bases, and the junction held 11 bases outside the gene matches. The CDR3 nucleotides are TGTGCCAGCAGTTACACGACACAGGGGATTTTAGGCTACACCTTC. This sequence encodes CASSYTTQGILGYTF.

This chain uses TRBV30 with TRBJ2-7; 8 nucleotides match TRBD2. With V trimmed by 5 bases and J by 4 bases, 7 bases remained unmatched. The germline V gene encodes CDR1 GTSNPN and CDR2 SVGIG (reference sequence). CDR3 length equals 13 residues. The DNA for the CDR3 is TGTGCCTGGGAGCGGGAGCGCGAATACGAGCAGTACTTC. This translates into CAWEREREYEQYF.

This clone was observed once. V and J are TRBV2 and TRBJ2-1; D gene unclear. Trimming removed 5 bases at V and 9 bases at J, with 11 bases between. The CDR3 covers 12 residues. CDR1 is SNHLY and CDR2 is FYNNEI in the germline V gene. The CDR3 here is CASSTEPVEQFF. CDR3 sequence (DNA): TGTGCCAGCAGTACAGAGCCGGTTGAGCAGTTCTTC.

The chain couples TRBV5-6 to TRBJ2-4; D is perhaps TRBD1 or TRBD2 (6 bases each). This CDR3 is 14 amino acids long. The V gene lost 0 bases and the J gene lost 7 bases, with 11 bases spanning the gap. The V gene's germline CDR1 is SGHDT and CDR2 YYEEEE. The DNA of the CDR3 is TGTGCCAGCAGCTTGGCACGGGGGCTCAACATTCAGTACTTC. Translated, it gives CASSLARGLNIQYF.

The chain joins TRBV30 to TRBJ1-2; D is uncertain. Germline V gives CDR1 GTSNPN, CDR2 SVGIG (reference sequence). This CDR3 has 13 amino acids. V lost 2 bases, J lost 8 bases, and 15 bases lay in between. CDR3 sequence: CAWSHGLVNGYTF. The CDR3 DNA sequence: TGTGCCTGGAGTCACGGACTTGTCAACGGCTACACCTTC.

The genes are TRBV4-3 and TRBJ2-5, with 8 bases lining up with TRBD1. Losses at the gene ends were 6 bases for V and 2 bases for J; bases not matched to a gene: 8. The CDR3 runs 15 residues. Germline CDR1 LGHNA, CDR2 YSLEER. DNA of the CDR3: TGCGCCAGCAGTTGGAACCACAGGGGGCAAGAGACCCAGTACTTC. Translating gives CASSWNHRGQETQYF.

DNA for the CDR3: TGTGCCATCAGTGACTGGACAGCAGGGGAGCTGTTTTTT. Translated: CAISDWTAGELFF. This chain joins TRBV10-3 and TRBJ2-2; tentative D call: TRBD1 (6 bases). Germline V gene lookup returns CDR1 ENHRY and CDR2 SYGVKD. The CDR3 has 13 amino acids. Trimming took 3 bases from V and 8 from J, leaving 10 bases between them.

The chain joins TRBV30 to TRBJ1-1; 7 bases agree with TRBD1. V lost 5 bases and J lost 1; bases outside the gene matches: 7. The CDR3 runs to 14 residues. CDR1 and CDR2 (germline): GTSNPN, SVGIG (reference sequence). CDR3 nucleotides: TGTGCCTGGGACAAGACAGGGAAGAACACTGAAGCTTTCTTT. It codes for CAWDKTGKNTEAFF.

The chain carries TRBV15 and TRBJ2-6; the D gene is possibly TRBD1 (5 bases). Trimming pared 5 bases from V and 0 bases from J, leaving 8 bases between. The CDR3 totals 15 residues. Germline CDR1 is LNHNV and CDR2 is YYDKDF (reference sequence). CDR3 loop: CATSGDSSGANVLTF. CDR3 DNA: TGTGCCACCAGCGGTGACAGCTCTGGGGCCAACGTCCTGACTTTC.

The rearrangement uses TRBV6-6 and TRBJ2-1; D is uncertain. CDR1 is MNHNY, CDR2 SVGAGI, per germline (reference sequence). Trimming shortened V by 0 bases and J by 5 bases, and 5 bases separated the two germline ends. The CDR3 length is 13 residues. This CDR3 reads CASSYSKDNEQFF. The DNA for the CDR3 is TGTGCCAGCAGTTACTCGAAAGACAATGAGCAGTTCTTC.

This chain uses TRBV30 with TRBJ1-1, with 7 nucleotides matching TRBD1. The CDR3 spans 14 residues. The germline V gene has CDR1 GTSNPN and CDR2 SVGIG (reference sequence). Trimming took 6 bases from V and 7 from J; bases not matched to a gene: 14. The CDR3 loop reads CACQPETGKSEAFF. The CDR3 coding sequence is TGTGCCTGCCAACCAGAGACAGGGAAGAGTGAAGCTTTCTTT.

The rearrangement joins TRBV20-1 to TRBJ2-3, with no clear D. This CDR3 contains 11 residues. CDR1 and CDR2 from the germline V gene are DFQATT and SNEGSKA (reference sequence). V was shortened by 0 bases and J by 7 bases, with 5 bases between the two germline ends. The CDR3 DNA reads TGCAGTGCTAGAGATCGAAATACGCAGTATTTT. Translating gives CSARDRNTQYF.

This clone was found once. The rearrangement uses TRBV11-2 and TRBJ2-2; D possibly corresponds to TRBD2 (6 bases). V was pared by 11 bases and J by 3 bases, with 10 bases between. The CDR3 totals 12 residues. Germline assignment: CDR1 SGHAT and CDR2 FQNNGV. As DNA, the CDR3 is TGTGCCCCGTGCGGGGACACCGGGGAGCTGTTTTTT. Translated, it gives CAPCGDTGELFF.

Turning to this clone: The same CDR3 can be traced to other DNA sequences in this sample. CDR3 in amino acids: CASSPLGETQYF. CDR3 sequence (DNA): TGTGCCAGCTCACCCTTGGGGGAGACCCAGTACTTC. This chain joins TRBV18 and TRBJ2-5; no clear D gene. CDR3 length: 12 residues. Trimming left V 3 bases short and J 5 bases short, with 7 bases between. Per germline, CDR1 KGHSH and CDR2 LQKENI.

The chain joins TRBV1 to TRBJ2-7; TRBD2 is the table's D call, not checked against the DNA. TRBV1 represents a pseudogene. CDR3 size: 17 residues. The CDR3 bases are TGCACCAGCAGCCAAGACGGTAAGACTAGCGGGAACTACGAGCAGTACTTC. It codes for CTSSQDGKTSGNYEQYF.

This rearrangement joins TRBV28 to TRBJ1-6; D ambiguous. The CDR3 spans 11 residues. Germline V gene sequence: CDR1 MDHEN, CDR2 SYDVKM. With 5 bases removed from V and 12 bases from J, the gap between germline ends came to 8 bases. DNA for the CDR3: TGTGCCAGCAGTGTCCGAGAACCCCTCCACTTT. This translates into CASSVREPLHF.

This clone was seen just once. The same CDR3 can be traced to other DNA sequences in this sample. The CDR3 protein is CASSVGYNEQFF. For the CDR3, the DNA is TGTGCCAGCAGCGTAGGGTACAATGAGCAGTTCTTC. The chain employs TRBV9 and TRBJ2-1; D is ambiguous. CDR1 is SGDLS and CDR2 is YYNGEE in the germline V gene. This CDR3 spans 12 amino acids. Trimming removed 0 bases at V and 4 bases at J, with 2 bases between.

The J gene is TRBJ1-2, the V gene TRBV30; no clear D. Germline CDR1 is GTSNPN and CDR2 is SVGIG (reference sequence). Between the trimmed V and J ends, which lost 0 bases and 3 bases, there was a span of 8 bases. This CDR3 comprises 13 residues. CDR3 in amino acids: CAWSVRQYYGYTF. CDR3 nucleotides: TGTGCCTGGAGTGTGAGGCAGTACTATGGCTACACCTTC.

This clone was seen a few times. The chain links TRBV20-1 to TRBJ2-7; no clear D gene. Germline V CDR1 and CDR2: DFQATT, SNEGSKA (reference sequence). V was pared by 5 bases and J by 6 bases, with 11 bases between. This CDR3 region has 11 residues. The CDR3, as DNA: TGCAGTGCTTCCGATGCGCGCGAGCAGTACTTC. This gives the protein CSASDAREQYF.

This chain joins TRBV27 and TRBJ2-1; 7 bases are a match to TRBD2. The length of the CDR3 is 15 residues. CDR1 and CDR2 from the germline V gene are MNHEY and SMNVEV (reference sequence). V lost 2 bases, J lost 6 bases, and 7 bases stayed unmatched. CDR3 sequence: CASSLGLAVGNEQFF. Written as DNA, the CDR3 is TGTGCCAGCAGTTTAGGTCTAGCGGTTGGCAATGAGCAGTTCTTC.

The V and J genes are TRBV9 and TRBJ2-5, with 7 bases identical to TRBD1. The trim removed 4 bases at V and 5 bases at J, leaving 8 bases unmatched. Germline CDR1 reads SGDLS; CDR2 reads YYNGEE. The CDR3 extends over 14 amino acids. The CDR3 nucleotides read TGTGCCAGCAGCCCCGACAGGGTCAGGGAGACCCAGTACTTC. This codes for CASSPDRVRETQYF.

This clone turned up a few times. The chain uses TRBV28 and TRBJ2-3; TRBD2 is a possible D gene (6 bases). Germline V gene data show CDR1 as MDHEN and CDR2 as SYDVKM. The ends were cut back, 4 bases at V and 0 bases at J, with 20 bases in the middle. This CDR3 region has 18 residues. This CDR3 is CASSSWFGGRTSTDTQYF. Written as DNA, the CDR3 is TGTGCCAGCAGTTCTTGGTTCGGGGGAAGGACTAGCACAGATACGCAGTATTTT.

V gene TRBV7-2 combines with J gene TRBJ2-7; D is perhaps TRBD1 (6 bases). Germline CDR1 is SGHTA and CDR2 is FQGNSA. The CDR3 is 13 amino acids. Trimming pared 2 bases from V and 4 bases from J, leaving 9 bases between. CDR3 in amino acids: CASSLSRGYEQYF. CDR3 in DNA: TGTGCCAGCAGCTTATCCAGGGGATACGAGCAGTACTTC.